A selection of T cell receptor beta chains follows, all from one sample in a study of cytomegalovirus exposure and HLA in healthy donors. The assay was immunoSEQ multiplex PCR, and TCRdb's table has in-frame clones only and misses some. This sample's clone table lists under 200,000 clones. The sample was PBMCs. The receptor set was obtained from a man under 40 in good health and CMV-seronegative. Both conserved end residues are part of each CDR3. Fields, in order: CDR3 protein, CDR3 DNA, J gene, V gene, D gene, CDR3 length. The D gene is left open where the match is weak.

cdr3_aa: CASSLGTGGSGANVLTF; cdr3_nt: TGTGCCAGCAGCTTAGGGACAGGGGGCTCTGGGGCCAACGTCCTGACTTTC; j_call: TRBJ2-6; v_call: TRBV11-3; d_call: TRBD1; cdr3_length: 17
cdr3_aa: CASSIGRREGLYYEQYF; cdr3_nt: TGTGCCAGTAGTATAGGGCGCCGGGAGGGCCTGTACTACGAGCAGTACTTC; j_call: TRBJ2-7; v_call: TRBV19; d_call: TRBD2; cdr3_length: 17
cdr3_aa: CASSPPVGSTYEQYF; cdr3_nt: TGTGCCAGCTCACCACCCGTCGGGAGTACTTACGAGCAGTACTTC; j_call: TRBJ2-7; v_call: TRBV18; d_call: -; cdr3_length: 15
cdr3_aa: CAWSATGELFF; cdr3_nt: TGTGCCTGGAGTGCAACCGGGGAGCTGTTTTTT; j_call: TRBJ2-2; v_call: TRBV30; d_call: -; cdr3_length: 11
cdr3_aa: CSADGNTEASF; cdr3_nt: TGCAGTGCTGACGGGAACACTGAAGCTTCCTTT; j_call: TRBJ1-1; v_call: TRBV20-1; d_call: -; cdr3_length: 11
cdr3_aa: CASSESRRGHLATNEKLFF; cdr3_nt: TGCGCCAGCAGTGAGTCAAGACGAGGACACCTTGCAACTAATGAAAAACTGTTTTTT; j_call: TRBJ1-4; v_call: TRBV10-1; d_call: -; cdr3_length: 19
cdr3_aa: CASRLRQGPDEKLFF; cdr3_nt: TGTGCCAGCAGACTTCGACAGGGGCCAGATGAAAAACTGTTTTTT; j_call: TRBJ1-4; v_call: TRBV6-5; d_call: TRBD1; cdr3_length: 15
cdr3_aa: CASSLVGNYGYTF; cdr3_nt: TGTGCCAGCAGCTTGGTCGGGAATTATGGCTACACCTTC; j_call: TRBJ1-2; v_call: TRBV5-4; d_call: -; cdr3_length: 13
cdr3_aa: CASSVGTSGPEVAYEQYF; cdr3_nt: TGTGCCAGCAGCGTAGGGACTAGCGGGCCGGAGGTGGCCTACGAGCAGTACTTC; j_call: TRBJ2-7; v_call: TRBV9; d_call: TRBD2; cdr3_length: 18
cdr3_aa: CASSFGPSPLHF; cdr3_nt: TGTGCCAGCAGCTTTGGGCCGTCACCCCTCCACTTT; j_call: TRBJ1-6; v_call: TRBV11-2; d_call: -; cdr3_length: 12
cdr3_aa: CASIPPGRAYEQYF; cdr3_nt: TGTGCCAGCATCCCTCCGGGCAGGGCCTACGAGCAGTACTTC; j_call: TRBJ2-7; v_call: TRBV28; d_call: -; cdr3_length: 14
cdr3_aa: CASSLRGGGTDTQYF; cdr3_nt: TGTGCCAGCAGCTTGAGGGGGGGCGGAACAGATACGCAGTATTTT; j_call: TRBJ2-3; v_call: TRBV5-4; d_call: -; cdr3_length: 15
cdr3_aa: CASSLGVQGGHTGELFF; cdr3_nt: TGTGCCAGCAGCTTAGGAGTACAGGGGGGTCACACCGGGGAGCTGTTTTTT; j_call: TRBJ2-2; v_call: TRBV7-6; d_call: TRBD1; cdr3_length: 17
cdr3_aa: CASTAGWTDTQYF; cdr3_nt: TGTGCCAGCACCGCGGGGTGGACAGATACGCAGTATTTT; j_call: TRBJ2-3; v_call: TRBV11-2; d_call: -; cdr3_length: 13
cdr3_aa: CASSSRTGYDEQYF; cdr3_nt: TGCGCCAGCAGCTCCCGGACAGGGTATGACGAGCAGTACTTC; j_call: TRBJ2-7; v_call: TRBV5-1; d_call: TRBD1; cdr3_length: 14
cdr3_aa: CASSALRTSGGDEQYF; cdr3_nt: TGTGCCAGTAGTGCCCTCCGGACTAGCGGGGGTGACGAGCAGTACTTC; j_call: TRBJ2-7; v_call: TRBV19; d_call: TRBD2; cdr3_length: 16
cdr3_aa: CASSPAGTGVSSEQYF; cdr3_nt: TGCGCCAGCAGCCCAGCGGGGACAGGGGTTTCCTCCGAGCAGTACTTC; j_call: TRBJ2-7; v_call: TRBV5-1; d_call: TRBD1; cdr3_length: 16
cdr3_aa: CASSLLAGEPDTQYF; cdr3_nt: TGTGCCAGCAGCCTACTAGCGGGAGAGCCAGATACGCAGTATTTT; j_call: TRBJ2-3; v_call: TRBV7-6; d_call: TRBD2; cdr3_length: 15
cdr3_aa: CASRGAGPLEFF; cdr3_nt: TGTGCCAGCAGAGGAGCGGGCCCCCTTGAGTTCTTC; j_call: TRBJ2-1; v_call: TRBV27; d_call: -; cdr3_length: 12
cdr3_aa: CASSGNSYEQYF; cdr3_nt: TGTGCCAGCAGCGGTAACTCCTACGAGCAGTACTTC; j_call: TRBJ2-7; v_call: TRBV9; d_call: -; cdr3_length: 12
cdr3_aa: CAISSPAGRTGTDTQYF; cdr3_nt: TGTGCCATCAGTTCTCCTGCCGGGCGAACGGGAACAGATACGCAGTATTTT; j_call: TRBJ2-3; v_call: TRBV10-3; d_call: -; cdr3_length: 17
cdr3_aa: CASSLGGELDNYGYTF; cdr3_nt: TGCGCCAGCAGCTTGGGGGGGGAGCTGGATAACTATGGCTACACCTTC; j_call: TRBJ1-2; v_call: TRBV5-1; d_call: -; cdr3_length: 16
cdr3_aa: CASGYRDSYNEQFF; cdr3_nt: TGCGCCAGCGGCTACAGGGACTCCTACAATGAGCAGTTCTTC; j_call: TRBJ2-1; v_call: TRBV10-2; d_call: -; cdr3_length: 14
cdr3_aa: CASSDRQGGDTQYF; cdr3_nt: TGTGCCAGCAGTGACCGACAGGGCGGAGATACGCAGTATTTT; j_call: TRBJ2-3; v_call: TRBV6-1; d_call: TRBD1; cdr3_length: 14
cdr3_aa: CASSITGDPNTGELFF; cdr3_nt: TGTGCCAGCAGCATCACAGGGGACCCGAACACCGGGGAGCTGTTTTTT; j_call: TRBJ2-2; v_call: TRBV7-9; d_call: TRBD1; cdr3_length: 16
cdr3_aa: CASSPGLERGYTF; cdr3_nt: TGTGCCAGCAGCCCCGGACTGGAAAGGGGCTACACCTTC; j_call: TRBJ1-2; v_call: TRBV7-2; d_call: -; cdr3_length: 13
cdr3_aa: CASSPRRTAYEQYF; cdr3_nt: TGTGCCAGCAGTCCGAGACGGACAGCCTACGAGCAGTACTTC; j_call: TRBJ2-7; v_call: TRBV6-5; d_call: -; cdr3_length: 14
cdr3_aa: CASSFFRETGTEAFF; cdr3_nt: TGTGCCAGCAGCTTCTTCCGGGAAACCGGGACTGAAGCTTTCTTT; j_call: TRBJ1-1; v_call: TRBV7-2; d_call: -; cdr3_length: 15
cdr3_aa: CASSLGSSGNEQFF; cdr3_nt: TGTGCCAGCAGCCTGGGGAGTAGCGGGAATGAGCAGTTCTTC; j_call: TRBJ2-1; v_call: TRBV5-5; d_call: TRBD2; cdr3_length: 14
cdr3_aa: CASSLPGHPSSGNTIYF; cdr3_nt: TGTGCCAGCAGCTTACCGGGACATCCCAGCTCTGGAAACACCATATATTTT; j_call: TRBJ1-3; v_call: TRBV7-3; d_call: -; cdr3_length: 17
cdr3_aa: CASSKGTGADNQPQHF; cdr3_nt: TGTGCCAGCAGCAAAGGAACAGGGGCCGACAATCAGCCCCAGCATTTT; j_call: TRBJ1-5; v_call: TRBV7-8; d_call: TRBD1; cdr3_length: 16
cdr3_aa: CASSSWTSGDQPQHF; cdr3_nt: TGTGCCAGCAGTTCCTGGACATCGGGCGATCAGCCCCAGCATTTT; j_call: TRBJ1-5; v_call: TRBV11-3; d_call: -; cdr3_length: 15
cdr3_aa: CASSQFTGLQETQYF; cdr3_nt: TGTGCCAGCAGCCAATTCACAGGCCTCCAAGAGACCCAGTACTTC; j_call: TRBJ2-5; v_call: TRBV14; d_call: -; cdr3_length: 15
cdr3_aa: CASSPQTGGDQPQHF; cdr3_nt: TGTGCCAGCTCACCACAAACAGGGGGCGACCAGCCCCAGCATTTT; j_call: TRBJ1-5; v_call: TRBV18; d_call: TRBD1; cdr3_length: 15
cdr3_aa: CASSQVPDRAYNEKLFF; cdr3_nt: TGCGCCAGCAGCCAAGTCCCGGACAGAGCATATAATGAAAAACTGTTTTTT; j_call: TRBJ1-4; v_call: TRBV4-1; d_call: -; cdr3_length: 17
cdr3_aa: CASSLAQYTDTQYF; cdr3_nt: TGTGCCAGCAGCTTAGCCCAGTACACAGATACGCAGTATTTT; j_call: TRBJ2-3; v_call: TRBV11-2; d_call: -; cdr3_length: 14
cdr3_aa: CATTSGDRGRLLFF; cdr3_nt: TGTGCCACCACCTCGGGGGACAGGGGGCGATTGCTGTTTTTT; j_call: TRBJ1-4; v_call: TRBV15; d_call: TRBD1; cdr3_length: 14
cdr3_aa: CASSSIGQENSPLHF; cdr3_nt: TGTGCCAGTAGTTCCATCGGACAGGAAAATTCACCCCTCCACTTT; j_call: TRBJ1-6; v_call: TRBV19; d_call: TRBD1; cdr3_length: 15
cdr3_aa: CASSPRTSGRGDEQFF; cdr3_nt: TGCGCCAGCAGCCCTCGGACTAGCGGGAGGGGGGATGAGCAGTTCTTC; j_call: TRBJ2-1; v_call: TRBV5-1; d_call: TRBD2; cdr3_length: 16
cdr3_aa: CASSLTGTGSTEAFF; cdr3_nt: TGTGCCAGCAGTTTAACGGGGACAGGGAGTACTGAAGCTTTCTTT; j_call: TRBJ1-1; v_call: TRBV27; d_call: TRBD1; cdr3_length: 15
cdr3_aa: CASSPVKVGLLNTEAFF; cdr3_nt: TGTGCCAGCTCCCCTGTTAAGGTTGGGCTTCTGAACACTGAAGCTTTCTTT; j_call: TRBJ1-1; v_call: TRBV18; d_call: -; cdr3_length: 17
cdr3_aa: CASSRDSGTDTQYF; cdr3_nt: TGTGCCAGCAGTCGGGATAGCGGCACAGATACGCAGTATTTT; j_call: TRBJ2-3; v_call: TRBV2; d_call: -; cdr3_length: 14
cdr3_aa: CASSLFTGTGGTGELFF; cdr3_nt: TGTGCCAGCAGCCTTTTTACCGGGACAGGGGGCACCGGGGAGCTGTTTTTT; j_call: TRBJ2-2; v_call: TRBV11-2; d_call: TRBD1; cdr3_length: 17
cdr3_aa: CASSLAVFGSSYEQYF; cdr3_nt: TGTGCCAGCAGCTTGGCTGTGTTCGGTAGCTCCTACGAGCAGTACTTC; j_call: TRBJ2-7; v_call: TRBV5-4; d_call: -; cdr3_length: 16
cdr3_aa: CASSPDRAGNQPQHF; cdr3_nt: TGTGCCAGCAGTCCTGACAGGGCCGGCAATCAGCCCCAGCATTTT; j_call: TRBJ1-5; v_call: TRBV7-9; d_call: TRBD1; cdr3_length: 15
cdr3_aa: CASSPTGTGGSGANVLTF; cdr3_nt: TGCGCCAGCAGCCCTACCGGGACAGGGGGCTCTGGGGCCAACGTCCTGACTTTC; j_call: TRBJ2-6; v_call: TRBV5-1; d_call: TRBD1; cdr3_length: 18
cdr3_aa: CASSFTGGNQPQHF; cdr3_nt: TGTGCCAGCAGCTTCACAGGGGGCAATCAGCCCCAGCATTTT; j_call: TRBJ1-5; v_call: TRBV7-9; d_call: TRBD1; cdr3_length: 14
cdr3_aa: CASSQGLVDTEAFF; cdr3_nt: TGCGCCAGCAGCCAAGGGCTCGTGGACACTGAAGCTTTCTTT; j_call: TRBJ1-1; v_call: TRBV4-1; d_call: -; cdr3_length: 14
cdr3_aa: CASRSGGEGNEKLFF; cdr3_nt: TGTGCCAGCAGGTCAGGGGGCGAGGGTAATGAAAAACTGTTTTTT; j_call: TRBJ1-4; v_call: TRBV28; d_call: TRBD1; cdr3_length: 15
cdr3_aa: CASSQDFSGQGGSGYTF; cdr3_nt: TGCGCCAGCAGCCAAGATTTTTCGGGACAAGGGGGCTCGGGCTACACCTTC; j_call: TRBJ1-2; v_call: TRBV4-1; d_call: TRBD1; cdr3_length: 17
cdr3_aa: CASSRTGSSYEQYF; cdr3_nt: TGTGCCAGCAGTCGGACAGGGAGCTCCTACGAGCAGTACTTC; j_call: TRBJ2-7; v_call: TRBV27; d_call: TRBD1; cdr3_length: 14
cdr3_aa: CASSFAGAGQPQHF; cdr3_nt: TGTGCCAGCAGCTTTGCGGGGGCCGGTCAGCCCCAGCATTTT; j_call: TRBJ1-5; v_call: TRBV7-9; d_call: -; cdr3_length: 14
cdr3_aa: CASRNRGAQGYTF; cdr3_nt: TGTGCCAGTCGAAATCGGGGGGCGCAAGGCTACACCTTC; j_call: TRBJ1-2; v_call: TRBV19; d_call: -; cdr3_length: 13
cdr3_aa: CASSTSGGTNYGYTF; cdr3_nt: TGTGCCAGCAGTACTTCAGGGGGCACTAACTATGGCTACACCTTC; j_call: TRBJ1-2; v_call: TRBV6-6; d_call: TRBD1; cdr3_length: 15
cdr3_aa: CASSPGTGVTYEQYF; cdr3_nt: TGTGCCAGCAGTCCTGGGACAGGGGTAACTTACGAGCAGTACTTC; j_call: TRBJ2-7; v_call: TRBV7-6; d_call: TRBD1; cdr3_length: 15
cdr3_aa: CASSIGGTDTQYF; cdr3_nt: TGTGCCAGCAGCATCGGAGGGACAGATACGCAGTATTTT; j_call: TRBJ2-3; v_call: TRBV7-9; d_call: -; cdr3_length: 13
cdr3_aa: CAWSVGGSRGYTF; cdr3_nt: TGTGCCTGGAGTGTAGGGGGATCTCGGGGCTACACCTTC; j_call: TRBJ1-2; v_call: TRBV30; d_call: -; cdr3_length: 13
cdr3_aa: CASSPRYRGRPYEQYF; cdr3_nt: TGTGCCAGCAGTCCGAGGTACAGGGGGCGCCCCTACGAGCAGTACTTC; j_call: TRBJ2-7; v_call: TRBV27; d_call: TRBD1; cdr3_length: 16
cdr3_aa: CAISEGGSAGGYQETQYF; cdr3_nt: TGTGCCATCAGTGAAGGAGGTTCAGCGGGAGGGTACCAAGAGACCCAGTACTTC; j_call: TRBJ2-5; v_call: TRBV10-3; d_call: TRBD2; cdr3_length: 18